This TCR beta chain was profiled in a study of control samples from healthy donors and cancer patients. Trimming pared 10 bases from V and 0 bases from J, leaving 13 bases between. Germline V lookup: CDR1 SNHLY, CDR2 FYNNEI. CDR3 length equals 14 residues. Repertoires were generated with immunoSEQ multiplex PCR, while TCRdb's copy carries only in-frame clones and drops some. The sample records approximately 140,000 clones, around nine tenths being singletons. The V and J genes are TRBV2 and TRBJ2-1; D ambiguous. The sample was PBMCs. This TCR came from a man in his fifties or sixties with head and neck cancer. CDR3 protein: CATTNSYSYNEQFF. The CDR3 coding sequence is TGTGCCACCACAAACAGTTACTCCTACAATGAGCAGTTCTTC.